These 5 T cell receptor beta chains originate from one sample sequenced in a study of T cell responses to AZD1222 COVID-19 vaccine. Method: immunoSEQ multiplex PCR; TCRdb's copy keeps in-frame clones and lacks some. The sample has about 92,000 clones, approximately 84% seen once; the top ten hold approximately 10%. Sample: peripheral blood, taken on day 0 of AZD1222 vaccination. The receptors stem from an adult in good health.

The chain links TRBV5-6 to TRBJ2-2; D is unclear. The V and J ends lost 1 base and 7 bases respectively, with 8 bases between them. This CDR3 has 13 amino acids. Germline CDR1 and CDR2: SGHDT and YYEEEE. CDR3 DNA sequence: TGTGCCAGCAGCTTGTTTCTCCACGGGGAGCTGTTTTTT. It specifies CASSLFLHGELFF. Combining the CDR3 with reference TRBV5-6 and TRBJ2-2 gives the whole variable domain DAGVTQSPTHLIKTRGQQVTLRCSPKSGHDTVSWYQQALGQGPQFIFQYYEEEERQRGNFPDRFSGHQFPNYSSELNVNALLLGDSALYLCASSLFLHGELFFGEGSRLTVL.

The chain carries TRBV7-8 and TRBJ2-7; possibly TRBD1 for D (6 bases). Trimming took 4 bases from V and 5 from J, leaving 27 bases between them. Germline values: CDR1 SGHVS, CDR2 FQNEAQ. This CDR3 spans 18 amino acids. CDR3 loop: CASSSSELTGLLSNEQYF. The CDR3 DNA reads as TGTGCCAGCAGCTCCAGCGAGCTGACAGGCCTCCTTTCTAACGAGCAGTACTTC. Supplemented by reference TRBV7-8 and TRBJ2-7, the full variable domain reads GAGVSQSPRYKVAKRGQDVALRCDPISGHVSLFWYQQALGQGPEFLTYFQNEAQLDKSGLPSDRFFAERPEGSVSTLKIQRTQQEDSAVYLCASSSSELTGLLSNEQYFGPGTRLTVT.

The chain is built from TRBV6-1 and TRBJ2-7; a weak D match, TRBD1 (6 bases). The CDR3 consists of 16 residues. The ends were cut back, 4 bases at V and 4 bases at J, with 20 bases in the middle. CDR1 is MNHNS and CDR2 is SASEGT in the germline V gene. The CDR3 region is CASSGGKTIQGYEQYF. The CDR3 nucleotides read TGTGCCAGCAGTGGGGGAAAGACCATCCAGGGGTACGAGCAGTACTTC.

V usage is TRBV3-1 (or the pseudogene TRBV3-2) and J usage is TRBJ2-3; 8 nucleotides align to TRBD2. Germline loops: CDR1 LGHDT, CDR2 YNNKEL (reference sequence). The CDR3 has 15 residues. Trimming took 3 bases from V and 1 from J; bases not matched to a gene: 3. The CDR3 region is CASSQHSGGTDTQYF. DNA of the CDR3: TGTGCCAGCAGCCAGCATAGCGGGGGCACAGATACGCAGTATTTT.

The chain combines TRBV29-1 with TRBJ2-1; D not certain. The CDR3 extends over 12 amino acids. V lost 5 bases and J lost 4, with 9 bases in between. Germline V gene sequence: CDR1 SQVTM, CDR2 ANQGSEA. The chain's CDR3 is CSVMSAYNEQFF. CDR3 DNA: TGCAGCGTTATGTCTGCTTACAATGAGCAGTTCTTC.